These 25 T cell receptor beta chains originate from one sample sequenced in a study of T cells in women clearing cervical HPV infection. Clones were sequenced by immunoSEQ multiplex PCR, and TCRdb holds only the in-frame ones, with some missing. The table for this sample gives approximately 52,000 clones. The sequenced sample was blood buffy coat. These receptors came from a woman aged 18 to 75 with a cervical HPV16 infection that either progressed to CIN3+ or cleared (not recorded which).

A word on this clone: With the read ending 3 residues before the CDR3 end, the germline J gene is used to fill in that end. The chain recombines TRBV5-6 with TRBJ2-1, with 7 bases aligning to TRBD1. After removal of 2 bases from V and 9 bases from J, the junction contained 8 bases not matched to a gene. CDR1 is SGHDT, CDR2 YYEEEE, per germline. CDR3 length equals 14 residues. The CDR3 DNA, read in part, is TGTGCCAGCAGCTTTGGGGACAGTCGTCCTGAG. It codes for CASSFGDSRPE. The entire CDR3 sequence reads CASSFGDSRPEQFF.

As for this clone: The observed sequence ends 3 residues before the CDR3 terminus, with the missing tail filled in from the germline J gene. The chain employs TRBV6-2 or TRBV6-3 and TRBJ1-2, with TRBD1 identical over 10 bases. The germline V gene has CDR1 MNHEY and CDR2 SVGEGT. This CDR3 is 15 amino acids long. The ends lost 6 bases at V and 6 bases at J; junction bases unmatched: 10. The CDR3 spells CASSFRQGAWNGYTF. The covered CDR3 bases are TGTGCCAGCAGCTTTAGACAGGGGGCATGGAATGGC.

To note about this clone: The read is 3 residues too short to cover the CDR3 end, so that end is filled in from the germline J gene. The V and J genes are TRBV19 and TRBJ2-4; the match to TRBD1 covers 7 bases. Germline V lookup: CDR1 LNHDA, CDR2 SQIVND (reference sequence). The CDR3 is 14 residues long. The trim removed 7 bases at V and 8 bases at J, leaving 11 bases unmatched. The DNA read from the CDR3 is TGTGCCAGTACCGACAGGGACACCAGGGACATT. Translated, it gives CASTDRDTRDI. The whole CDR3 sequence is CASTDRDTRDIQYF.

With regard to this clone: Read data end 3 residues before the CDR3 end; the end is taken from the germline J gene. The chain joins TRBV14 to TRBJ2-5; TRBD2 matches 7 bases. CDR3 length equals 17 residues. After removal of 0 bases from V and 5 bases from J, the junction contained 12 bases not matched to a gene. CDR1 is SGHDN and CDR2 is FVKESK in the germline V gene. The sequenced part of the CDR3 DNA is TGTGCCAGCAGCCAAGATGGGGGGGTGGAGGTCAGGGAGACC. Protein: CASSQDGGVEVRET. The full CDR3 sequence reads CASSQDGGVEVRETQYF.

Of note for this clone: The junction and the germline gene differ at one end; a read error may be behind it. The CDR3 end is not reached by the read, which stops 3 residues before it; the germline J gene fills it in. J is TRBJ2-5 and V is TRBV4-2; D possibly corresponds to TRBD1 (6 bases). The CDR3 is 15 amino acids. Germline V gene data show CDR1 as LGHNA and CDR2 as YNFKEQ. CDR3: CASSPQSTGSETQYF. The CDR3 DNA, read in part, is TGCGCCAGCAGCCCCCAATCGACAGGCTCAGAGACC.

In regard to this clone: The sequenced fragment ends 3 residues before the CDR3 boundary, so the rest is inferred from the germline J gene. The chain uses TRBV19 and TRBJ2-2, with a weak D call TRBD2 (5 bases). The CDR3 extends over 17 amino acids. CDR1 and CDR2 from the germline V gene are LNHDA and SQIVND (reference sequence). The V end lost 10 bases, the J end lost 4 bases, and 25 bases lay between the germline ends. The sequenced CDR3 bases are TGTGCCAACACGGCCCCTGACGGACTGGGGAGCACCGGGGAG. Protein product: CANTAPDGLGSTGE. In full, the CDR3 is CANTAPDGLGSTGELFF.

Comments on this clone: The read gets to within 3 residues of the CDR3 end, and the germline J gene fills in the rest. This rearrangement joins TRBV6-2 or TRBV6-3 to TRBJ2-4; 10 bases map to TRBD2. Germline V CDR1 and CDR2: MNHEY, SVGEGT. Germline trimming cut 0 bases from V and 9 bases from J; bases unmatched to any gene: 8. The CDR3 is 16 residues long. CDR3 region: CASSYSASGGASIQYF. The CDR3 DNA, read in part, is TGTGCCAGCAGTTACTCAGCCAGCGGGGGGGCTAGCATT.

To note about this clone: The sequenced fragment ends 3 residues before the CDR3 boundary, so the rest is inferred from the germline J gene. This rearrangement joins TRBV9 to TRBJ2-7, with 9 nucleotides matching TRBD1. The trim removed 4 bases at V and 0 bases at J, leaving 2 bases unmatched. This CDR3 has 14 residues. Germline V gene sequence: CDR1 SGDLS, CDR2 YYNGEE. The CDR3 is CASSSTGGSYEQYF. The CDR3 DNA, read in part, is TGTGCCAGCAGCTCGACAGGGGGCTCCTACGAG. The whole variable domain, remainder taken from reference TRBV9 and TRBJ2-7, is DSGVTQTPKHLITATGQRVTLRCSPRSGDLSVYWYQQSLDQGLQFLIQYYNGEERAKGNILERFSAQQFPDLHSELNLSSLELGDSALYFCASSSTGGSYEQYFGPGTRLTVT.

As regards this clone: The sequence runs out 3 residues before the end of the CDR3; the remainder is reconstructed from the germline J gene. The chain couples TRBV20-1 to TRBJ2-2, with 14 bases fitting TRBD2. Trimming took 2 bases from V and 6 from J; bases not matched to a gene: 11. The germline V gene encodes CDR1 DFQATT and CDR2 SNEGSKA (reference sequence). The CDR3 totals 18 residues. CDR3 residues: CSARSIWTSGRPAGELFF. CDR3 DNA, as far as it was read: TGCAGTGCTAGAAGTATTTGGACTAGCGGGAGGCCCGCCGGGGAG.

The sequenced part of the CDR3 DNA is TGTGCCAGCAGCGCCATACCGGGGGGGGGAGGCTATGGC. This gives the protein CASSAIPGGGGYG. The entire CDR3 reads CASSAIPGGGGYGYTF. V and J are TRBV7-3 and TRBJ1-2; maybe TRBD1 (5 bases). The CDR3 is cut off 3 residues early in the read; its end comes from the germline J gene. Deletions cut 5 bases from V and 4 bases from J, with 20 bases between. The germline V gene encodes CDR1 SGHTA and CDR2 FQGTGA. This CDR3 comprises 16 residues.

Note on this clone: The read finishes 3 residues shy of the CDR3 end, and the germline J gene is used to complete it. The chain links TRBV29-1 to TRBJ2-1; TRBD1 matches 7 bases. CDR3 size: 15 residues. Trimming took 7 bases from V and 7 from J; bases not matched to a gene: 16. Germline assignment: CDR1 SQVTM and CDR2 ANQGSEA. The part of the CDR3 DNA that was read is TGCAGCGGGGGGAACCGGGACAGCTCCTTTAATGAG. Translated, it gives CSGGNRDSSFNE. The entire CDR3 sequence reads CSGGNRDSSFNEQFF.

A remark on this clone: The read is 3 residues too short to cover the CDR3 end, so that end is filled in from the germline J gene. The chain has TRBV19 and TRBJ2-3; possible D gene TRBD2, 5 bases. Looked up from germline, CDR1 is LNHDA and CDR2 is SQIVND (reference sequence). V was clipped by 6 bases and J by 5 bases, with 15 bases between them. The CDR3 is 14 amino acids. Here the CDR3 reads CASSQQSGKDTQYF. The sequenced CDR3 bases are TGTGCCAGTAGCCAGCAAAGCGGAAAAGATACG.

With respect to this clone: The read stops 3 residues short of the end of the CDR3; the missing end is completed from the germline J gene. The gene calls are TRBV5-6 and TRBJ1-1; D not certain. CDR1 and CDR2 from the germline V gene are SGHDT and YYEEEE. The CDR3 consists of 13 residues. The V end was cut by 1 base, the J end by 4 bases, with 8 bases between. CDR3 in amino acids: CASSLSPVTEAFF. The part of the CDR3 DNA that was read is TGTGCCAGCAGCTTGTCCCCCGTCACTGAA.

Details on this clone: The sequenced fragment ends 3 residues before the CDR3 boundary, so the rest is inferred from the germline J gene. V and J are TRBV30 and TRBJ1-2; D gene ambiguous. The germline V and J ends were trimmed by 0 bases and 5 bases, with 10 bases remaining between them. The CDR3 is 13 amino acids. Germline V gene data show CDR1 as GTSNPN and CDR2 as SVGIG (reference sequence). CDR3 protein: CAWSVLSTYGYTF. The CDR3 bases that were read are TGTGCCTGGAGTGTACTTAGTACTTATGGC.

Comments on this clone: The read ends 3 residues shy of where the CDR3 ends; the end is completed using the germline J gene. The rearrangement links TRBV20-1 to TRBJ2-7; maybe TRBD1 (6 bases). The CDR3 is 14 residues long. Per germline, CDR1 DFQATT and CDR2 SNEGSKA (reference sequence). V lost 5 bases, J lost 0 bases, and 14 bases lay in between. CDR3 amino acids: CSADPGATSYEQYF. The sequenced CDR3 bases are TGCAGTGCTGATCCAGGGGCAACCTCCTACGAG.

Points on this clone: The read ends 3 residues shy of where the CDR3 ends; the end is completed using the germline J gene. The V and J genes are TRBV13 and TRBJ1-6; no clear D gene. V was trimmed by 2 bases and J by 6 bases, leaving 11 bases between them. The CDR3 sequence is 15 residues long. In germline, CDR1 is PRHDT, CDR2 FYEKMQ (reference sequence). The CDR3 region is CASSLMAAGNSPLHF. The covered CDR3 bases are TGTGCCAGCAGCTTAATGGCCGCGGGTAATTCACCC.

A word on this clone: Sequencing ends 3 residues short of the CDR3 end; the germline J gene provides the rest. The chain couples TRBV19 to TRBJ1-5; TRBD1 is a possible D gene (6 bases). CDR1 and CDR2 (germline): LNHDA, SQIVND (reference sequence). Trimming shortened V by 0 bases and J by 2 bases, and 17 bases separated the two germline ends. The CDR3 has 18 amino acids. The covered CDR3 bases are TGTGCCAGTAGTATAGATCTATGGGGGGGCGGGGGCAATCAGCCC. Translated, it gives CASSIDLWGGGGNQP. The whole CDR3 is CASSIDLWGGGGNQPQHF.

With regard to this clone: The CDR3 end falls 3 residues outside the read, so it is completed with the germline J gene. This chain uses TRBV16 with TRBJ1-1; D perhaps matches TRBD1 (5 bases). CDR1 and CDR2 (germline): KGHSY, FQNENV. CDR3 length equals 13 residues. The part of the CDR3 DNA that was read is TGTGCCAGCAGCCAATTCTACCCAGGGGAA. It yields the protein CASSQFYPGE. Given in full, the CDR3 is CASSQFYPGEAFF.

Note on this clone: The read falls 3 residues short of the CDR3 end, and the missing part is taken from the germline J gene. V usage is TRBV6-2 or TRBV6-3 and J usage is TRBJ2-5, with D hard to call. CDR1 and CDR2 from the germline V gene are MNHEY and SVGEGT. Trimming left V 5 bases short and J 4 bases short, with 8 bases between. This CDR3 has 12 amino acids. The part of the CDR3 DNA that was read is TGTGCCAGCAGTGCGACGGGAGAGACC. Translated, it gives CASSATGET. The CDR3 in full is CASSATGETQYF.

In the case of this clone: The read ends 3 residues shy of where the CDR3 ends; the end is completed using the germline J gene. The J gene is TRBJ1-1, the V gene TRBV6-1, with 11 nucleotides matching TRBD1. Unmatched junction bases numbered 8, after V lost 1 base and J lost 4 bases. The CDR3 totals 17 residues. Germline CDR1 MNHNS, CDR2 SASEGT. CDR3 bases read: TGTGCCAGCAGTGAAGGAAGTGGACAGGGGGCGCGCACTGAA. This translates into CASSEGSGQGARTE. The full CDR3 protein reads CASSEGSGQGARTEAFF.

CDR3 region: CASSPLGRRSGNTIYF. Incomplete CDR3 DNA: TGTGCCAGCTCACCCCTCGGCAGGAGATCTGGAAACACC. The chain has TRBV18 and TRBJ1-3, with D uncertain. From the germline J gene comes the end of the CDR3, since the read stops 3 residues before it. CDR1 is KGHSH and CDR2 is LQKENI in the germline V gene. The CDR3 spans 16 residues. The ends were cut back, 3 bases at V and 1 base at J, with 13 bases in the middle. The entire variable domain, with the rest obtained from reference TRBV18 and TRBJ1-3, is as follows: NAGVMQNPRHLVRRRGQEARLRCSPMKGHSHVYWYRQLPEEGLKFMVYLQKENIIDESGMPKERFSAEFPKEGPSILRIQQVVRGDSAAYFCASSPLGRRSGNTIYFGEGSWLTVV.

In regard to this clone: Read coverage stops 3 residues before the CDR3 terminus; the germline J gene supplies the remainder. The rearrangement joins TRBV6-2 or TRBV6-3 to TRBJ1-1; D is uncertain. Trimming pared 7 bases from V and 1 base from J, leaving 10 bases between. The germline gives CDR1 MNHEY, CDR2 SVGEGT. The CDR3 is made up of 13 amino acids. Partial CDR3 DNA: TGTGCCAGCACCCGACACCAGAACACTGAA. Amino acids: CASTRHQNTE. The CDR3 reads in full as CASTRHQNTEAFF.

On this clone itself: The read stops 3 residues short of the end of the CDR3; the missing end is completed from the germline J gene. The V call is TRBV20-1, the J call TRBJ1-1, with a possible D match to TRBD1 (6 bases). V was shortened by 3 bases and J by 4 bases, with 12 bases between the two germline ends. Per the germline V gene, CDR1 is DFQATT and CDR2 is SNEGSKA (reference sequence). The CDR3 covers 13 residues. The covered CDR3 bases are TGCAGTGCTAGTGGCGCAGGGGTCACTGAA. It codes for CSASGAGVTE. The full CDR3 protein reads CSASGAGVTEAFF.

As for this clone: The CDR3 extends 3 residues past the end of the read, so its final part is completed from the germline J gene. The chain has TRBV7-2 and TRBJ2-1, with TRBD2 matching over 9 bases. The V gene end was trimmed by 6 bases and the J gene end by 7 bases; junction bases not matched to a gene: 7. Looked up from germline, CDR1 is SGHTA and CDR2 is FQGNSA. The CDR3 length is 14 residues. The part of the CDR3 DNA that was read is TGTGCCAGCAGTATGGTAGCGGGAGTTAATGAG. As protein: CASSMVAGVNE. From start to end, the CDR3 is CASSMVAGVNEQFF.

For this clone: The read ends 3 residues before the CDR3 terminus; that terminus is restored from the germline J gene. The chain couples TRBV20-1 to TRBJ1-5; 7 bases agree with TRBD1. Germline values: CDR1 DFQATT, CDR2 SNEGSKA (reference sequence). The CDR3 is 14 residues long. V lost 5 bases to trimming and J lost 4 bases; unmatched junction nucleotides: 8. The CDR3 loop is CSALMGQNNQPQHF. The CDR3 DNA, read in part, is TGCAGTGCTTTAATGGGACAGAATAATCAGCCC.